The 20 T cell receptor beta chains reported below all come from one sample, sequenced in a study of cytomegalovirus exposure and HLA in healthy donors. PCR used 60 Vbeta primers and 13 Jbeta primers. Using immunoSEQ multiplex PCR, the repertoire was profiled, and TCRdb retains in-frame clones only, with some absent. The sample holds under 150,000 clones, around 76% seen once. Sequences were obtained from PBMCs. All receptors come from a young man in good health and CMV-seronegative.

This clone showed up just once. This sequence joins TRBV19 and TRBJ1-6; the D is unclear. Trimming shortened V by 7 bases and J by 7 bases, and 17 bases separated the two germline ends. This CDR3 is 15 amino acids long. Germline CDR1 LNHDA, CDR2 SQIVND (reference sequence). As DNA, the CDR3 is TGTGCCAGTACCAAAGACTTGGCCTCGAATTCACCCCTCCACTTT. Residues: CASTKDLASNSPLHF.

V and J are TRBV29-1 and TRBJ2-7, with 10 bases identical to TRBD1. V was clipped by 1 base and J by 2 bases; unmatched bases: 5. This CDR3 region has 15 residues. In germline, CDR1 is SQVTM, CDR2 ANQGSEA. CDR3 loop: CSVEAGGTGAYEQYF. CDR3 DNA sequence: TGCAGCGTTGAAGCCGGTGGGACAGGGGCCTACGAGCAGTACTTC.

The rearrangement uses TRBV28 and TRBJ1-5; D gene unclear. The germline CDR1 and CDR2 sequences are MDHEN and SYDVKM. The V end lost 8 bases, the J end lost 5 bases, and 19 bases lay between the germline ends. This CDR3 is built from 15 residues. CDR3 sequence reads: CASRPRTWGDQPQHF. CDR3 nucleotides: TGTGCCAGCCGACCCCGTACGTGGGGAGATCAGCCCCAGCATTTT.

This clone occurred once. The gene calls are TRBV7-3 and TRBJ2-3; 11 bases agree with TRBD2. Germline trimming cut 1 base from V and 5 bases from J; bases unmatched to any gene: 2. The CDR3 extends over 15 amino acids. Germline V lookup: CDR1 SGHTA, CDR2 FQGTGA. Here the CDR3 reads CASSLIAGGRDTQYF. The CDR3 DNA is TGTGCCAGCAGCTTAATAGCGGGAGGGAGAGATACGCAGTATTTT.

This chain joins TRBV28 and TRBJ2-7, with 7 bases lining up with TRBD1. Germline V CDR1 and CDR2: MDHEN, SYDVKM. This CDR3 has 13 residues. Unmatched junction bases numbered 2, after V lost 2 bases and J lost 4 bases. The CDR3 protein is CASSLPGGYEQYF. Here the CDR3 DNA reads TGTGCCAGCAGTTTACCAGGGGGATACGAGCAGTACTTC.

This sequence joins TRBV6-1 and TRBJ2-1, with 11 bases lining up with TRBD2. The CDR3 runs to 19 residues. Trimming cost V 3 bases and J 7 bases; bases outside gene matches: 17. Germline V gives CDR1 MNHNS, CDR2 SASEGT. CDR3 nucleotide sequence: TGTGCCAGCAGTGATCCGCGGGTTAGCGGGAGGGCCAGTGTAAATGAGCAGTTCTTC. This translates into CASSDPRVSGRASVNEQFF.

The J gene is TRBJ2-7, the V gene TRBV11-3; 14 bases fit TRBD2. The trim removed 3 bases at V and 6 bases at J, leaving 1 base unmatched. The CDR3 covers 14 residues. The V gene's germline CDR1 is SGHNT and CDR2 YENEEA. CDR3 sequence (DNA): TGTGCCAGCAGCTTTGGGACTAGCGGGGGCGAGCAGTACTTC. Protein sequence: CASSFGTSGGEQYF.

This rearrangement joins TRBV18 to TRBJ1-1; 10 positions match TRBD1. CDR1 is KGHSH, CDR2 LQKENI, per germline. This CDR3 region has 14 residues. J lost 4 bases, V lost 6 bases, and 5 bases had no gene match. In DNA form, the CDR3 reads TGTGCCAGCTCCCTTGGGACAGGGGCCACTGAAGCTTTCTTT. It encodes CASSLGTGATEAFF.

This chain connects TRBV6-6 to TRBJ2-1; possibly TRBD1 for D (6 bases). CDR1 is MNHNY, CDR2 SVGAGI, per germline (reference sequence). Deletions cut 2 bases from V and 0 bases from J, with 11 bases between. This CDR3 spans 16 amino acids. CDR3: CASSYRQESSYNEQFF. The CDR3 DNA reads TGTGCCAGCAGTTACCGACAGGAGAGCTCCTACAATGAGCAGTTCTTC.

The chain carries TRBV27 and TRBJ2-3; TRBD2 is a possible D gene (6 bases). The germline V gene has CDR1 MNHEY and CDR2 SMNVEV (reference sequence). The CDR3 has 14 amino acids. Between the trimmed V and J ends, which lost 1 base and 7 bases, there was a span of 12 bases. CDR3 DNA: TGTGCCAGCAGTTTATTGGGACTTGAGAATACGCAGTATTTT. This sequence encodes CASSLLGLENTQYF.

This chain connects TRBV30 to TRBJ2-3; D possibly corresponds to TRBD2 (5 bases). Germline loops: CDR1 GTSNPN, CDR2 SVGIG (reference sequence). The CDR3 covers 14 residues. The germline V and J ends were trimmed by 0 bases and 6 bases, with 13 bases remaining between them. CDR3 nucleotides: TGTGCCTGGAGTGTACCGGGGTCGCGGGATACGCAGTATTTT. Its protein product is CAWSVPGSRDTQYF.

CDR3 protein: CASSKAGAGYDICEQYF. In DNA form, the CDR3 reads TGTGCCAGCAGCAAAGCGGGGGCAGGGTACGACATCTGCGAGCAGTACTTC. The chain uses TRBV21-1 and TRBJ2-7; the DNA was not compared with TRBD1, the D call given in the table. TRBV21-1 is an annotated pseudogene. This CDR3 contains 17 residues.

This clone was seen more than once but under ten times. The V and J genes are TRBV11-3 and TRBJ2-2; D perhaps matches TRBD1 (7 bases). The CDR3 totals 17 residues. Germline V gene lookup returns CDR1 SGHNT and CDR2 YENEEA. V lost 1 base to trimming and J lost 3 bases, with 15 bases between them. The CDR3 is CASSLGGGDSYTGELFF. The CDR3 coding sequence is TGTGCCAGCAGCTTAGGCGGCGGGGACAGCTACACCGGGGAGCTGTTTTTT.

The chain is built from TRBV6-5 and TRBJ2-5; 7 bases are a match to TRBD2. The junction had 3 bases not matched to a gene; V was cut back by 6 bases and J by 5 bases. The V gene's germline CDR1 is MNHEY and CDR2 SVGAGI. CDR3 size: 12 residues. CDR3 in amino acids: CASRTGGETQYF. The CDR3 region has the DNA TGTGCCAGCAGAACGGGAGGTGAGACCCAGTACTTC.

The chain is built from TRBV6-5 and TRBJ2-1, with 9 bases matching TRBD1. Germline CDR1 is MNHEY and CDR2 is SVGAGI. Trimming cost V 4 bases and J 5 bases; bases outside gene matches: 6. CDR3 size: 15 residues. CDR3 sequence reads: CASSLYRGLNNEQFF. In DNA form, the CDR3 reads TGTGCCAGCAGTTTATACAGGGGGCTGAACAATGAGCAGTTCTTC.

For the CDR3, the DNA is TGTGCCAGCAGCCCCGGACTAGCGGGGACCACAGATACGCAGTATTTT. Its translation is CASSPGLAGTTDTQYF. The rearrangement uses TRBV7-9 and TRBJ2-3, with TRBD2 identical over 12 bases. There are 16 residues in the CDR3. After removal of 5 bases from V and 2 bases from J, the junction contained 5 bases not matched to a gene. Germline V gene sequence: CDR1 SEHNR, CDR2 FQNEAQ (reference sequence).

This clone was recorded only once. This CDR3 reads CASFERVGGTEAFF. DNA for the CDR3: TGTGCCAGCTTCGAGAGGGTCGGTGGCACTGAAGCTTTCTTT. The rearrangement joins TRBV9 to TRBJ1-1; no reliable D call. The germline V gene encodes CDR1 SGDLS and CDR2 YYNGEE. V was pared by 7 bases and J by 4 bases, with 17 bases between. The CDR3 extends over 14 amino acids.

This clone was recorded once. The chain uses TRBV6-4 and TRBJ2-2; 11 bases map to TRBD2. In germline, CDR1 is MRHNA, CDR2 SNTAGT. The CDR3 spans 15 residues. The V gene end was trimmed by 6 bases and the J gene end by 5 bases; junction bases not matched to a gene: 5. CDR3 in amino acids: CASSPGLAATGELFF. CDR3 bases: TGTGCCAGCAGCCCGGGACTAGCGGCGACCGGGGAGCTGTTTTTT.

The chain recombines TRBV27 with TRBJ1-3; 8 positions agree with TRBD1. V was pared by 6 bases and J by 2 bases, with 3 bases of the junction left unmatched. CDR1 MNHEY and CDR2 SMNVEV come from the germline V gene (reference sequence). The CDR3 consists of 14 residues. In DNA, the CDR3 is TGTGCCAGCAGCGAACAGGGGGCTGGAAACACCATATATTTT. It translates to CASSEQGAGNTIYF.

This chain connects TRBV10-2 to TRBJ2-1, with 7 bases that match TRBD2. The CDR3 runs to 14 residues. Germline V CDR1 and CDR2: WSHSY, SAAADI. J gave up 6 bases and V 6 bases, and 8 bases lay outside the gene matches. CDR3 protein: CASRRSTSPNEQFF. The DNA for the CDR3 is TGCGCCAGCAGGAGGTCGACTAGCCCCAATGAGCAGTTCTTC.